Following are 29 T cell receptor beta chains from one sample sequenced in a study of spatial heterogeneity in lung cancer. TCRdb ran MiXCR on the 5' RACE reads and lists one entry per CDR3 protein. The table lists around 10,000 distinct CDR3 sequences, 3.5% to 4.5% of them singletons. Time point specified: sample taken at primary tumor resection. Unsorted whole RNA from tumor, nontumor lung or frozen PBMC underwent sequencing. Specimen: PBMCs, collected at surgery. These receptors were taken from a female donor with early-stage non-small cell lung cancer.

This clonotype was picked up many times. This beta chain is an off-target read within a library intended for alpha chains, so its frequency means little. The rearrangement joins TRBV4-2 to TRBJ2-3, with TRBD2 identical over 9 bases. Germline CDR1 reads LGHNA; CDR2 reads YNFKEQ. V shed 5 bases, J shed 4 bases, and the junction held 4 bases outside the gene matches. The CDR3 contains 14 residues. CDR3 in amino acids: CASSYSGSPDTQYF. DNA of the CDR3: TGTGCCAGCAGCTATAGCGGGAGCCCAGATACGCAGTATTTT.

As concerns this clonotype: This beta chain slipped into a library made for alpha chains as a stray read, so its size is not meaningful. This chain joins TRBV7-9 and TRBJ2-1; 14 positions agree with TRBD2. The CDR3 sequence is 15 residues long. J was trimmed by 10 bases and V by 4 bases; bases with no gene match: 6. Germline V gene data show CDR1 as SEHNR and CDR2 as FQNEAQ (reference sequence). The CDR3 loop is CASSSKGLAGVEQFF. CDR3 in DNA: TGTGCCAGCAGCTCAAAGGGACTAGCGGGGGTAGAGCAGTTCTTC.

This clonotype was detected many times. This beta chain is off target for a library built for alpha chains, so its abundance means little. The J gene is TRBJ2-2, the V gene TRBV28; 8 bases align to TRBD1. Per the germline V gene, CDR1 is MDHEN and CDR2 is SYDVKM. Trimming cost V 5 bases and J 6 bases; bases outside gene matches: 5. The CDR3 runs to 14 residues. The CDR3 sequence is CASSRQGRAGELFF. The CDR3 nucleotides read TGTGCCAGCAGTAGACAGGGGCGGGCCGGGGAGCTGTTTTTT. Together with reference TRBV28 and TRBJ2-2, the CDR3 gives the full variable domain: DVKVTQSSRYLVKRTGEKVFLECVQDMDHENMFWYRQDPGLGLRLIYFSYDVKMKEKGDIPEGYSVSREKKERFSLILESASTNQTSMYLCASSRQGRAGELFFGEGSRLTVL.

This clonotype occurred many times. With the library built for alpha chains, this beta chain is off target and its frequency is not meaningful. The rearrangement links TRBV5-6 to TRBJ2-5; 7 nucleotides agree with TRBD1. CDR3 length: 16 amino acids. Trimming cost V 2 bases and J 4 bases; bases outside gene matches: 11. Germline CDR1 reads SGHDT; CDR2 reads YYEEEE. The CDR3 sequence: CASSFPATGDLETQYF. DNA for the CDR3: TGTGCCAGCAGCTTCCCGGCAACAGGGGATTTAGAGACCCAGTACTTC.

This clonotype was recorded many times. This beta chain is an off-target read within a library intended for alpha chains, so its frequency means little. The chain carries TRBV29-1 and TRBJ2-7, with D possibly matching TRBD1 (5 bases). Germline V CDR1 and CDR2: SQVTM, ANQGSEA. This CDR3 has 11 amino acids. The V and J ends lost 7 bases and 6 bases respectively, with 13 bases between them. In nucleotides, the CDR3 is TGCAGCGCCAAGGACATGGGCGAGCAGTACTTC. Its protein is CSAKDMGEQYF.

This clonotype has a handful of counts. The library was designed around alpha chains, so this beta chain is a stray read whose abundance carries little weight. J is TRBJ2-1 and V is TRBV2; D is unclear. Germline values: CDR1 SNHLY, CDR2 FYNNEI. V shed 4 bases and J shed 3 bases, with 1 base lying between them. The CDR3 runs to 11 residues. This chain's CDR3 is CASSGYNEQFF. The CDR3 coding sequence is TGTGCCAGCAGTGGCTACAATGAGCAGTTCTTC.

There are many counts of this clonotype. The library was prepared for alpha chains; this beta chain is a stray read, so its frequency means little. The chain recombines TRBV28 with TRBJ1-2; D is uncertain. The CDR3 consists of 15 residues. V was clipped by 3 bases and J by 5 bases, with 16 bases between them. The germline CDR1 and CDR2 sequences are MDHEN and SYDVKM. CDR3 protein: CASSLVAINTYGYTF. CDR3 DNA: TGTGCCAGCAGTTTGGTTGCTATAAACACTTATGGCTACACCTTC.

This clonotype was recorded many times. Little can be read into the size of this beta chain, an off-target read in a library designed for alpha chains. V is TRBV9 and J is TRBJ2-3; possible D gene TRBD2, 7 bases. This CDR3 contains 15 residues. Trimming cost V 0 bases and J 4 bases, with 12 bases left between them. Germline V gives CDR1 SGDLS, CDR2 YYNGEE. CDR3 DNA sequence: TGTGCCAGCAGCGTAGAGGGGGGGTCGGCAGATACGCAGTATTTT. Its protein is CASSVEGGSADTQYF.

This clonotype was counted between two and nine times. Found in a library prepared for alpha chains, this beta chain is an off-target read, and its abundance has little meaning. The DNA for the CDR3 is TGTGCCAGCAGTGGATCAGTGAACACTGAAGCTTTCTTT. The encoded protein is CASSGSVNTEAFF. The chain has TRBV6-2 or TRBV6-3 and TRBJ1-1; no firm D call. There are 13 residues in the CDR3. V was clipped by 5 bases and J by 0 bases, with 7 bases between them. CDR1 is MNHEY and CDR2 is SVGEGT in the germline V gene.

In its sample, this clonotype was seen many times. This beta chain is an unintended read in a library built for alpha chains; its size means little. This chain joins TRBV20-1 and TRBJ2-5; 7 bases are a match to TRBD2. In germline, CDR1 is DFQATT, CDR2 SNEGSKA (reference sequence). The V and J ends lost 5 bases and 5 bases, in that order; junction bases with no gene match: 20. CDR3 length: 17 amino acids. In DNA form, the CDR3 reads TGCAGTGCTGCTCCCGCGTCGGGAGGCCCCCGACGGGAGACCCAGTACTTC. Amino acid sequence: CSAAPASGGPRRETQYF.

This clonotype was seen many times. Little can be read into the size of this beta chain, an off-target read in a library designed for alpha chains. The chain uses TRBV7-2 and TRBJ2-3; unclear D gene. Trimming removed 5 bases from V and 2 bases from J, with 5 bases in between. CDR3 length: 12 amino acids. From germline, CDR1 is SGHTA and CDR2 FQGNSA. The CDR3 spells CASSENTDTQYF. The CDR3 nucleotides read TGTGCCAGCAGCGAGAACACAGATACGCAGTATTTT.

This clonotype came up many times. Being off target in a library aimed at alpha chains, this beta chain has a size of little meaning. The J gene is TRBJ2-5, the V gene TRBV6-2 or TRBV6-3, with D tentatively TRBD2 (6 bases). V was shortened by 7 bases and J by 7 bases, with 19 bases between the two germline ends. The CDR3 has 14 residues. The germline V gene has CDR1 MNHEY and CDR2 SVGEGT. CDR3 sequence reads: CASIKTRGVGTQYF. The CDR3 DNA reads TGTGCCAGCATTAAGACTAGGGGCGTGGGGACCCAGTACTTC.

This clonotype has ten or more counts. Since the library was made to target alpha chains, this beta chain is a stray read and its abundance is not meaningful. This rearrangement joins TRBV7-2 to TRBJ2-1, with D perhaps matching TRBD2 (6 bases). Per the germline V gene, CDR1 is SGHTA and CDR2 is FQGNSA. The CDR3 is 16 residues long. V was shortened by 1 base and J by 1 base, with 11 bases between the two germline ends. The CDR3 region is CASSLVSGDSYNEQFF. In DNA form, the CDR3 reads TGTGCCAGCAGCTTAGTTTCGGGAGATTCCTACAATGAGCAGTTCTTC.

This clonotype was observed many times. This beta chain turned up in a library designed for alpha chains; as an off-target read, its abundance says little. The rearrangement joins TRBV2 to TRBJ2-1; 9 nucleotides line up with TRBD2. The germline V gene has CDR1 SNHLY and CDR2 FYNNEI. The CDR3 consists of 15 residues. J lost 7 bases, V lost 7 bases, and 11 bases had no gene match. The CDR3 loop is CASKGAGGLGNEQFF. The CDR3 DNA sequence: TGTGCCAGCAAAGGAGCGGGAGGTTTAGGAAATGAGCAGTTCTTC.

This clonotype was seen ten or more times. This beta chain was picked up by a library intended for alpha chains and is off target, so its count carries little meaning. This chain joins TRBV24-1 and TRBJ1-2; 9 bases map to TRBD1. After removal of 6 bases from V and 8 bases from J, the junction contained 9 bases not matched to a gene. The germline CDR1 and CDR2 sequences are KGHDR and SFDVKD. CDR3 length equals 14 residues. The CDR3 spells CATSTSRQGDGYTF. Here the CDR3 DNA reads TGTGCCACCAGTACCTCCCGACAGGGGGACGGCTACACCTTC.

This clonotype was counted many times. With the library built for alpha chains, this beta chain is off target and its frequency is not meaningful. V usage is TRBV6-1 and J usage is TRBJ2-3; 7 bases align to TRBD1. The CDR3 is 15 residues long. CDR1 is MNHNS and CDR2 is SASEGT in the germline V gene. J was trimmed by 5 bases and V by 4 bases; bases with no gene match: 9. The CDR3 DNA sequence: TGTGCCAGCAGTGCTAGACAGGGCCGGGGAGATACGCAGTATTTT. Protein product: CASSARQGRGDTQYF.

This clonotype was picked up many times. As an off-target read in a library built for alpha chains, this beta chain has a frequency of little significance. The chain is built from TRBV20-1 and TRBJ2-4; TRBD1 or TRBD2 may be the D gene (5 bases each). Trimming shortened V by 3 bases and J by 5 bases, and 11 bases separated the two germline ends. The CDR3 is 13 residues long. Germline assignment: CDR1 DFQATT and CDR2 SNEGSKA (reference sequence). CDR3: CSARVVGENIQYF. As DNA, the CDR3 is TGCAGTGCTAGGGTAGTGGGGGAAAACATTCAGTACTTC.

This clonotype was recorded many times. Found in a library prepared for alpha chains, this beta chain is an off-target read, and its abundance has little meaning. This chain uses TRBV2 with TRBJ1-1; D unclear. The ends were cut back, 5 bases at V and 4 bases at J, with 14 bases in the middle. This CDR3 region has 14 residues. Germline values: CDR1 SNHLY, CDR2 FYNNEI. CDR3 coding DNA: TGTGCCAGCAGTCTTCGGACGGGAGGCACTGAAGCTTTCTTT. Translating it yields CASSLRTGGTEAFF.

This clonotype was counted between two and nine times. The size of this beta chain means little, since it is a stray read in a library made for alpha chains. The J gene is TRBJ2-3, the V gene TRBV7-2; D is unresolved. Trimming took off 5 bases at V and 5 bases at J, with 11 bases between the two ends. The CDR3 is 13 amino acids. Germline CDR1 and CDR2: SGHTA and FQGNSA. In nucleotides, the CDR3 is TGTGCCAGCAGCGTGGGCTTCGGAGATACGCAGTATTTT. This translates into CASSVGFGDTQYF.

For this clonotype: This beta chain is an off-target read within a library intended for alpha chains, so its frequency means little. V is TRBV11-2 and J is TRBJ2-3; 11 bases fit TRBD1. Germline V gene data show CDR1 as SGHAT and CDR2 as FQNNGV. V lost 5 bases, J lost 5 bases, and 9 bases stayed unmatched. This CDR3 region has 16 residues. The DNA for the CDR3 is TGTGCCAGCAGCACGGGACAGGGGGGGCTGGAAGATACGCAGTATTTT. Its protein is CASSTGQGGLEDTQYF.

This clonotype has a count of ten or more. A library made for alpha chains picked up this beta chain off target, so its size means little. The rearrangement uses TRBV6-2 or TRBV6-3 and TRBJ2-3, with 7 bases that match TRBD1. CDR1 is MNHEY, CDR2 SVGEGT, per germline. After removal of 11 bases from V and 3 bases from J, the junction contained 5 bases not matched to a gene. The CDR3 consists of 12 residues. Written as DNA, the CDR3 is TGTGCCGTCCTGGGACAGACAGATACGCAGTATTTT. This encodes CAVLGQTDTQYF.

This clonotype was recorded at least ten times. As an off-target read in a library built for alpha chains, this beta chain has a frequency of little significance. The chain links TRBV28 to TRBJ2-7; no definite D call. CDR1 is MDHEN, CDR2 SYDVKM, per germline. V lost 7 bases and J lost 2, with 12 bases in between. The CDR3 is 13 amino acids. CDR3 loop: CASIPPGAYEQYF. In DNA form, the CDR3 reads TGTGCCAGCATCCCACCAGGAGCCTACGAGCAGTACTTC.

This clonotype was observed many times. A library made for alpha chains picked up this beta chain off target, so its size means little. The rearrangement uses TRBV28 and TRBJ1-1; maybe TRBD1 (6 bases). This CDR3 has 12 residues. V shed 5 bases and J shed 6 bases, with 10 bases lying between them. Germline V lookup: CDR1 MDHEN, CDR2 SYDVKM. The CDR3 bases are TGTGCCAGCAGTATACAGGGTTCTGAAGCTTTCTTT. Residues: CASSIQGSEAFF.

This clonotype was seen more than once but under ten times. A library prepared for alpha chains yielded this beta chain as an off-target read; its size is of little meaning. The CDR3 nucleotides are TGTGCCAGCAGTTTAAGGGACAGGGGAAGTCAGCCCCAGCATTTT. Encoded protein: CASSLRDRGSQPQHF. The chain combines TRBV12-3 or TRBV12-4 with TRBJ1-5; TRBD1 matches at 10 bases. The CDR3 is made up of 15 amino acids. V lost 2 bases to trimming and J lost 6 bases; unmatched junction nucleotides: 4.

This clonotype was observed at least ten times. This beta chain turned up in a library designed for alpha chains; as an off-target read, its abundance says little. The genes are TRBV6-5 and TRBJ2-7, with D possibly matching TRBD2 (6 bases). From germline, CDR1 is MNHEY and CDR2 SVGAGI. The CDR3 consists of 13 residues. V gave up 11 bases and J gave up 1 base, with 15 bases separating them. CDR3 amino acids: CAATSGLSYEQYF. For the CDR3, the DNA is TGTGCCGCCACCTCGGGACTTTCCTACGAGCAGTACTTC.

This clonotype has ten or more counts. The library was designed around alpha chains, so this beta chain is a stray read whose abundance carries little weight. CDR3 amino acids: CASSQEDSDGWEQYF. The CDR3 coding sequence is TGCGCCAGCAGCCAAGAAGACTCGGACGGCTGGGAGCAGTACTTC. The chain is built from TRBV4-1 and TRBJ2-7; D gene uncertain. CDR3 length equals 15 residues. Germline CDR1 reads MGHRA; CDR2 reads YSYEKL. Trimming took off 0 bases at V and 7 bases at J, with 16 bases between the two ends.

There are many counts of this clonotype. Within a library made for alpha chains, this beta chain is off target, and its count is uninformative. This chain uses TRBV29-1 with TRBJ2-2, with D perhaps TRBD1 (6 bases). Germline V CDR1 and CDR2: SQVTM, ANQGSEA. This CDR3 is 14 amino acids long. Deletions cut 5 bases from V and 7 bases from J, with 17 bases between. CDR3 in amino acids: CSVKLQGDGGELFF. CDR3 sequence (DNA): TGCAGCGTTAAACTACAGGGCGACGGCGGGGAGCTGTTTTTT.

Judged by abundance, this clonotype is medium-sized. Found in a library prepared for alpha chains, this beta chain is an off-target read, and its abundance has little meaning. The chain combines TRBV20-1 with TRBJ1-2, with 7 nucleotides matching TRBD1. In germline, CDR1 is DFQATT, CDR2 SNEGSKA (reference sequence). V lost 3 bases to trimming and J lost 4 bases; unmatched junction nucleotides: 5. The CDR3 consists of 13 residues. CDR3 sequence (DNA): TGCAGTGCTAGTTCGGGACAGTTCTATGGCTACACCTTC. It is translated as CSASSGQFYGYTF.

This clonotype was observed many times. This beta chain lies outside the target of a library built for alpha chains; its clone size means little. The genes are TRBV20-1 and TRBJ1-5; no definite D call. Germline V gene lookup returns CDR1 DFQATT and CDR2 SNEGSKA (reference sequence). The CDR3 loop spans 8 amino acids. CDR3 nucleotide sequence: TGCAGCGACCGGCCCCAGCATTTT. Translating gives CSDRPQHF.